This TCR beta chain was sequenced during a study of T-cell memory formation after mild COVID-19. Study-level findings and limits: CD4+ contracting clones were found mainly in CM and EM, and CD8+ ones in EMRA.

CDR3 length equals 15 residues. The V segment lost 4 bases and the J segment 3 bases; nucleotides outside the gene matches: 8. Germline CDR1 SGHNT, CDR2 YYREEE (reference sequence). As concerns this clonotype: Its cognate antigen is unknown.

TCRdb processed the 5' RACE reads anew with MiXCR; each CDR3 protein has one entry. The data show about 350,000 distinct CDR3 sequences, with roughly an eighth seen just once and roughly 20% held by the top ten. Source material: PBMCs or a T cell subset sorted from them (not recorded which). The V and J genes are TRBV5-4 and TRBJ2-3; 7 bases align to TRBD2. The source of this sequence is a man younger than 30 who had mild COVID-19 (a few samples of this study predate the infection). Cell type and time point are not known. In nucleotides, the CDR3 is TGTGCCAGCAGCGTCGGACTAGGAGAGACAGATACGCAGTATTTT. Its protein product is CASSVGLGETDTQYF. Variable domain in full (rest from reference TRBV5-4 and TRBJ2-3): ETGVTQSPTHLIKTRGQQVTLRCSSQSGHNTVSWYQQALGQGPQFIFQYYREEENGRGNFPPRFSGLQFPNYSSELNVNALELDDSALYLCASSVGLGETDTQYFGPGTRLTVL.